Listed here is a single TCR beta chain. Sequenced by immunoSEQ multiplex PCR; TCRdb stores in-frame clones only, minus some. This sample has 150,000 or so clones; roughly 82% occur once, and the top ten carry roughly 6.4%. The CDR3 runs 15 residues. Germline V gene lookup returns CDR1 LNHNV and CDR2 YYDKDF (reference sequence). V lost 3 bases and J lost 0, with 9 bases in between. This sample was included in a study of blood T cell repertoires in COVID-19. The clonotype originates from a woman in her 40s with COVID-19, enrolled during active disease. The specimen was peripheral blood. The chain is built from TRBV15 and TRBJ1-5, with D tentatively TRBD1 (6 bases). The CDR3 loop is CATSSQGLSNQPQHF. The CDR3 bases are TGTGCCACCAGCAGCCAGGGGCTTAGCAATCAGCCCCAGCATTTT.